The present entry profiles one T cell receptor beta chain with its context. This table comes from immunoSEQ multiplex PCR, and its TCRdb copy is limited to in-frame clones, with some not included. The sample includes approximately 15,000 clones, over 70% seen only once; the top ten take about an eighth. The sample originates from a study of sequential checkpoint blockade in melanoma. As for treatment: randomized to nivolumab then ipilimumab (arm A) or the reverse (arm B). Live CD3+CD8+ CD19− CD56− cells were sorted from PBMCs. V gave up 3 bases and J gave up 6 bases, with 12 bases separating them. Germline CDR1 reads LGHNA; CDR2 reads YNFKEQ. This CDR3 spans 13 amino acids.

V gene TRBV4-2 combines with J gene TRBJ2-7, with D possibly TRBD1 on 5 matching bases. Sequenced here: CD8+ T cells sorted from blood (inferred from file names), sampled from a patient given nivolumab and ipilimumab in sequence. The source is a human donor with melanoma. Written as DNA, the CDR3 is TGTGCCAGCAGCCAGGTAGGGGTTCTCGAGCAGTACTTC. Its protein product is CASSQVGVLEQYF.